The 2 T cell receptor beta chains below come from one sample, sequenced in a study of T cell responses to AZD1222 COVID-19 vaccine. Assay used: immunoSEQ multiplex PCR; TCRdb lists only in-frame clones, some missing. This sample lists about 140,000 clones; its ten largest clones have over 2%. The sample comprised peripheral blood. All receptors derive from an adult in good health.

This CDR3 reads CASSYWTGYYGYTF. CDR3 sequence (DNA): TGTGCCAGCAGCTACTGGACAGGGTACTATGGCTACACCTTC. The V call is TRBV7-9, the J call TRBJ1-2; 8 bases match TRBD1. CDR1 is SEHNR, CDR2 FQNEAQ, per germline (reference sequence). With 4 bases clipped from V and 3 bases from J, the junction kept 4 bases outside the gene matches. The CDR3 runs to 14 residues.

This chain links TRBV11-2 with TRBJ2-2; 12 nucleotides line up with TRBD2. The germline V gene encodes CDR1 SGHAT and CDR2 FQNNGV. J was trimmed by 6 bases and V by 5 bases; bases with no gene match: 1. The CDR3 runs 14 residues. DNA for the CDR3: TGTGCCAGCAGCGGACTAGCGGGGTCCGGGGAGCTGTTTTTT. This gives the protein CASSGLAGSGELFF. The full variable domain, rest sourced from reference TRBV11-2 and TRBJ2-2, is EAGVAQSPRYKIIEKRQSVAFWCNPISGHATLYWYQQILGQGPKLLIQFQNNGVVDDSQLPKDRFSAERLKGVDSTLKIQPAKLEDSAVYLCASSGLAGSGELFFGEGSRLTVL.